This entry features one TCR beta chain sequence. Its target is unknown. Between the trimmed V and J ends, which lost 2 bases and 11 bases, there was a span of 16 bases. Germline V CDR1 and CDR2: MNHEY, SVGAGI. The CDR3 covers 14 residues. Amplification targeted TCR beta CDR3 regions from RNA transcripts. The study used the HTBI primer set for a first-round RT-PCR of the TCR CDR3. TCRdb independently ran MiXCR on the multiplex PCR reads; one entry per CDR3 protein. Of 800,000 or so distinct CDR3 sequences in the sample, roughly 40% were seen once. The record originates from a study of T cells in Graves' hyperthyroidism and ophthalmopathy. Findings and limits, study-wide: Blood samples included most of the expanded thyroid clonotypes exceeding 0.001.

The clonotype was recovered from a man in his late teens or twenties with Graves' hyperthyroidism. Input material: blood. This chain uses TRBV6-5 with TRBJ1-5, with D maybe TRBD1 (5 bases). CDR3 amino acids: CASSYGGATETQHF. The CDR3 nucleotides read TGTGCCAGCAGTTACGGAGGGGCGACGGAGACCCAGCATTTT.